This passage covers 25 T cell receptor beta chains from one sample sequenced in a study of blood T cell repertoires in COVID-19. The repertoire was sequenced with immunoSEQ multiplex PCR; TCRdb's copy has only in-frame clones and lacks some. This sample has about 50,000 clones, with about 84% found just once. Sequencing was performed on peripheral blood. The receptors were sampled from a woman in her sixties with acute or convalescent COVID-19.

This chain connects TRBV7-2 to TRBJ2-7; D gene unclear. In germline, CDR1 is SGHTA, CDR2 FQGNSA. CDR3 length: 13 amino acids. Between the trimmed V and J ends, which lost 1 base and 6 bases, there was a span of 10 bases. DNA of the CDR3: TGTGCCAGCAGCTTAGTCGTTTTCGGCGAGCAGTACTTC. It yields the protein CASSLVVFGEQYF.

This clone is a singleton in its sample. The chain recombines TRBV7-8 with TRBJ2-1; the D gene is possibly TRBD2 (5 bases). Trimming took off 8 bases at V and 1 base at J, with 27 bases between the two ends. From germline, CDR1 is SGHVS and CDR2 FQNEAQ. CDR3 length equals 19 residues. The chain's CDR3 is CASLNPVDLLDGSYNEQFF. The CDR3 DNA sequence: TGTGCCAGCCTAAACCCGGTCGATCTACTAGATGGATCCTACAATGAGCAGTTCTTC.

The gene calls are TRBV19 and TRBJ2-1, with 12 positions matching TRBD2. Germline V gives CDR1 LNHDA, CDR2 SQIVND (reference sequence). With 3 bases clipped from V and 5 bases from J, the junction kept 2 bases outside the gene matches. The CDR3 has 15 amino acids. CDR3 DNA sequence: TGTGCCAGTAGTATCGGACTAGCGGGGCACAATGAGCAGTTCTTC. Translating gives CASSIGLAGHNEQFF.

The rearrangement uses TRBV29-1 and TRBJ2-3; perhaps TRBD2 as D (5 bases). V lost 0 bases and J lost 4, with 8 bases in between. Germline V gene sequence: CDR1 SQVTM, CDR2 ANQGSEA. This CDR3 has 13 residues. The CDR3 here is CSVEDRRSDTQYF. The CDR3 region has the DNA TGCAGCGTTGAAGACAGGAGGTCAGATACGCAGTATTTT.

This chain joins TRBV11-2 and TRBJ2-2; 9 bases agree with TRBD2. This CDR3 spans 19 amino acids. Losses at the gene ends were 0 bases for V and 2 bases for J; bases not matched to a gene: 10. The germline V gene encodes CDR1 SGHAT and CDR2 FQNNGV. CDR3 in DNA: TGTGCCAGCAGCTTAGATATGATCACCGGGACTAGCAACACCGGGGAGCTGTTTTTT. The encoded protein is CASSLDMITGTSNTGELFF.

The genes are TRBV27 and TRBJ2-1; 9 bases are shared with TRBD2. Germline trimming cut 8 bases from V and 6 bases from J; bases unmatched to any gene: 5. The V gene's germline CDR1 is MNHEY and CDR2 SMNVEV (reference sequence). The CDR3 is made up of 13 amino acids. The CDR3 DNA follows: TGTGCCAGCGGTAGCGGGAGTCCCAATGAGCAGTTCTTC. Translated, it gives CASGSGSPNEQFF.

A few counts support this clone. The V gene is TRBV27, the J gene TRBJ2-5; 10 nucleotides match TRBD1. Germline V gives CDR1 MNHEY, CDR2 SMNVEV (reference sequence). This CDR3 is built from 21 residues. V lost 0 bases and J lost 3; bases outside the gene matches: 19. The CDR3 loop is CASSLSSPTLTTGTGEETQYF. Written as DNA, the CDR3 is TGTGCCAGCAGTTTATCGTCCCCCACCTTAACAACCGGGACAGGGGAAGAGACCCAGTACTTC.

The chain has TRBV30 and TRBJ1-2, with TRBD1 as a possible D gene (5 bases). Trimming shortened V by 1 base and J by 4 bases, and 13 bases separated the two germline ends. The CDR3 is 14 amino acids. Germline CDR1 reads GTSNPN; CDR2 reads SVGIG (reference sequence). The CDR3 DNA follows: TGTGCCTGGAGTGCCTCCGGGGGAGGCTATGGCTACACCTTC. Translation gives CAWSASGGGYGYTF. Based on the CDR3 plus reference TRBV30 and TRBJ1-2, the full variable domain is SQTIHQWPATLVQPVGSPLSLECTVEGTSNPNLYWYRQAAGRGLQLLFYSVGIGQISSEVPQNLSASRPQDRQFILSSKKLLLSDSGFYLCAWSASGGGYGYTFGSGTRLTVV.

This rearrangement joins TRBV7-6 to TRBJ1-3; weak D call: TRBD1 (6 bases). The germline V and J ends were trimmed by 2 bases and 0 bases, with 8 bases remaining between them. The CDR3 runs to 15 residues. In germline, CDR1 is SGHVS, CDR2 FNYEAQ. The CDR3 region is CASSLYRDSGNTIYF. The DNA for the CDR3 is TGTGCCAGCAGCTTATACAGGGACTCTGGAAACACCATATATTTT.

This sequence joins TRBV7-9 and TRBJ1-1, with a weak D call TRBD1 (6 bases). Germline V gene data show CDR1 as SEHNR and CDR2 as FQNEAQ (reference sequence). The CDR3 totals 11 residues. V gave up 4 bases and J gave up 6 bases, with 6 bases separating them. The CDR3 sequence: CASSSGAEAFF. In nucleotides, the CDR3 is TGTGCCAGCAGCTCAGGGGCTGAAGCTTTCTTT.

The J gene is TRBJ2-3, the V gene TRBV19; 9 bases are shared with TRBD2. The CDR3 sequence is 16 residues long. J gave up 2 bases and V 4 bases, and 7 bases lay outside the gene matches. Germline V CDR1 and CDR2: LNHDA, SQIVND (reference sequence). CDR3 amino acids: CASSKGSGGHTDTQYF. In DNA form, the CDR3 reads TGTGCCAGTAGTAAGGGAAGCGGGGGGCACACAGATACGCAGTATTTT.

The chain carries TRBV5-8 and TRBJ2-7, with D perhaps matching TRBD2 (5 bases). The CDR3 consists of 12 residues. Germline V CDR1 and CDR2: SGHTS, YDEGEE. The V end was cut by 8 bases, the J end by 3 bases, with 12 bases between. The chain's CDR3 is CASARGNYEQYF. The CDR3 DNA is TGTGCCAGTGCCCGGGGAAACTACGAGCAGTACTTC.

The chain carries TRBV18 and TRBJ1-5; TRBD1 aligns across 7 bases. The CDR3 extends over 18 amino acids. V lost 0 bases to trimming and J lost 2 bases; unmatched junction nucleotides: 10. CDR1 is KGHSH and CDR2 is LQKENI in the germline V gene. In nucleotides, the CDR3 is TGTGCCAGCTCACCACCGACCCAGGGGGGCTTGGGCAATCAGCCCCAGCATTTT. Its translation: CASSPPTQGGLGNQPQHF.

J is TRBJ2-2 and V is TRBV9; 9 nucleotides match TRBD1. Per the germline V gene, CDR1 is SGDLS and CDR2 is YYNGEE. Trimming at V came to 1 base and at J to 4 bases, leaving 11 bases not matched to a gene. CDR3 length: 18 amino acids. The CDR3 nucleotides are TGTGCCAGCAGCGTAAGGCCGGGGGGACAGGGATTCACCGGGGAGCTGTTTTTT. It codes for CASSVRPGGQGFTGELFF.

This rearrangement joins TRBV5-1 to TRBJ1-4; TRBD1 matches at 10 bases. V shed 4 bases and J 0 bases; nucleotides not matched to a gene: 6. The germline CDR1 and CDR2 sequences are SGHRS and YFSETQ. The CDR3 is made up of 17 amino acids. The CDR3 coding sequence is TGCGCCAGCAGCGCCCCCGGGACAGGGGCAACTAATGAAAAACTGTTTTTT. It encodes CASSAPGTGATNEKLFF.

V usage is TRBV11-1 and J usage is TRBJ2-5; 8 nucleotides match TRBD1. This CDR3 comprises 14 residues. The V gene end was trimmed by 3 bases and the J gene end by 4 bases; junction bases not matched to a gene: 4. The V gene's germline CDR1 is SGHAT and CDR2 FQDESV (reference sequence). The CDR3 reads CASSLTGVGETQYF. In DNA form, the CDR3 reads TGTGCCAGCAGCTTGACAGGGGTAGGAGAGACCCAGTACTTC.

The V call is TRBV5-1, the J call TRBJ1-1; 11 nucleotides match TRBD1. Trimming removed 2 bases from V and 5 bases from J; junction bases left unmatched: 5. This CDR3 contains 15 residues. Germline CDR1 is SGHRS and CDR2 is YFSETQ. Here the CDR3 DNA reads TGCGCCAGCAGCTTTGGGGACAGGGGGATTACTGAAGCTTTCTTT. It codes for CASSFGDRGITEAFF.

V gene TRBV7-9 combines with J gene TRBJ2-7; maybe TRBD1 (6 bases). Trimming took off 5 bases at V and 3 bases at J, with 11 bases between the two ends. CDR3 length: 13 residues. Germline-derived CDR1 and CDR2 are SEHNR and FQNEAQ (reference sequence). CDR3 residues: CASSPTGYYEQYF. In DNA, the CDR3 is TGTGCCAGCAGCCCAACAGGGTACTACGAGCAGTACTTC. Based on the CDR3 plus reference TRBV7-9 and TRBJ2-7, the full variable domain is DTGVSQNPRHKITKRGQNVTFRCDPISEHNRLYWYRQTLGQGPEFLTYFQNEAQLEKSRLLSDRFSAERPKGSFSTLEIQRTEQGDSAMYLCASSPTGYYEQYFGPGTRLTVT.

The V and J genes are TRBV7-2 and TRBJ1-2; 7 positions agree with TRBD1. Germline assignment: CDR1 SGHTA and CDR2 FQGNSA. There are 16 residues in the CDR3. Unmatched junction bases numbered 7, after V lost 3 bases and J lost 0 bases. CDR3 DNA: TGTGCCAGCAGCTTCCCGGGACAGAGTTCTAACTATGGCTACACCTTC. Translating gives CASSFPGQSSNYGYTF. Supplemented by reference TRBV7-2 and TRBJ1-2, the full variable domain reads GAGVSQSPSNKVTEKGKDVELRCDPISGHTALYWYRQSLGQGLEFLIYFQGNSAPDKSGLPSDRFSAERTGGSVSTLTIQRTQQEDSAVYLCASSFPGQSSNYGYTFGSGTRLTVV.

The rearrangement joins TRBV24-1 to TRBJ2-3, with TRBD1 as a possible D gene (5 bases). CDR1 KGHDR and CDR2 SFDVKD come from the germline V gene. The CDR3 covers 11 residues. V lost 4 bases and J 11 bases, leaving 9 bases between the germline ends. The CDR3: CATSDRQRQYF. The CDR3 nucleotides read TGTGCCACCAGTGACCGACAGAGGCAGTATTTT.

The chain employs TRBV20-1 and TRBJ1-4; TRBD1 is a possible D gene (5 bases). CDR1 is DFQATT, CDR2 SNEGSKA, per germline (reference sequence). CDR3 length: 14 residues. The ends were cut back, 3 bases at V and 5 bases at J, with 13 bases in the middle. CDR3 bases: TGCAGTGCTAGTCCCCGGACACGGAATGAAAAACTGTTTTTT. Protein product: CSASPRTRNEKLFF.

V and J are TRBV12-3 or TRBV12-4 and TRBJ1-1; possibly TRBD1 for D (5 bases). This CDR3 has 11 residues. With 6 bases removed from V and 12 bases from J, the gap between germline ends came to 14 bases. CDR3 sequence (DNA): TGTGCCAGCAGCCTCAGGGATCTCCCTTTCTTT. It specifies CASSLRDLPFF.

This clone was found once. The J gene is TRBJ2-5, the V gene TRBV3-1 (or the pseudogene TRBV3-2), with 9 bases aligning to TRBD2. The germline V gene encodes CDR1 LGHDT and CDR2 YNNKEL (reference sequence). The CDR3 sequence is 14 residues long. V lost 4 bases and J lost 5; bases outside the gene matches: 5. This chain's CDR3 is CASSPRGGGETQYF. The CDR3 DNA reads TGTGCCAGCAGCCCGCGGGGGGGCGGGGAGACCCAGTACTTC.

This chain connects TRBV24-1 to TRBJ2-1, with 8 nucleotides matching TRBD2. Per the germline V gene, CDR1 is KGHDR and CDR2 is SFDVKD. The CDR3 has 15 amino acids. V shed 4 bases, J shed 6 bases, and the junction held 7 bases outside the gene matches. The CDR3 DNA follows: TGTGCCACCAGTGACTCCGGGAGGGCCGGCAATGAGCAGTTCTTC. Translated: CATSDSGRAGNEQFF.

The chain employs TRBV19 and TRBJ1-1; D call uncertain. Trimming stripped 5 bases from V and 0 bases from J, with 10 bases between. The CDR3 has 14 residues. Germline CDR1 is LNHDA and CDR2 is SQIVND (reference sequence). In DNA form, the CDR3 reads TGTGCCAGTAGTGAACAATCAGTGAACACTGAAGCTTTCTTT. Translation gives CASSEQSVNTEAFF.